These T cell receptor beta chains were read from a single sample in a study of cytomegalovirus exposure and HLA in healthy donors. The data were produced by immunoSEQ multiplex PCR, yet TCRdb's version contains in-frame clones alone and is incomplete. There are some 95,000 clones in the sample; approximately 77% occur only once, and 4.5% to 5% lies in the top ten. The sequenced sample consisted of PBMCs. These receptors were collected from a woman aged 40 to 50 in good health and CMV-seronegative. The CDR3 runs from the conserved cysteine through the conserved F or W. Each record gives: J gene, V gene, CDR3 protein.

J gene: TRBJ2-7; V gene: TRBV2; CDR3 protein: CASSDQDRGLNEQYF
J gene: TRBJ1-1; V gene: TRBV7-2; CDR3 protein: CASSLVPGYLNTEAFF
J gene: TRBJ1-2; V gene: TRBV9; CDR3 protein: CASSAGGFSSGYTF
J gene: TRBJ1-5; V gene: TRBV2; CDR3 protein: CASSEGQGYQPQHF
J gene: TRBJ1-2; V gene: TRBV7-9; CDR3 protein: CASSLEGAYGYTF
J gene: TRBJ1-1; V gene: TRBV18; CDR3 protein: CASSPRGLMNTEAFF
J gene: TRBJ1-2; V gene: TRBV7-6; CDR3 protein: CASSPGTGEGYTF
J gene: TRBJ1-6; V gene: TRBV6-5; CDR3 protein: CASRREQGASPLHF
J gene: TRBJ2-7; V gene: TRBV6-5; CDR3 protein: CASRPGQGFSYEQYF
J gene: TRBJ2-3; V gene: TRBV5-1; CDR3 protein: CASSLETSKQYF
J gene: TRBJ2-7; V gene: TRBV4-1; CDR3 protein: CASSQSPGQGYEQYF
J gene: TRBJ1-3; V gene: TRBV19; CDR3 protein: CASISGGSGNTIYF
J gene: TRBJ1-1; V gene: TRBV7-2; CDR3 protein: CASSSVGGHTEAFF
J gene: TRBJ1-6; V gene: TRBV6-5; CDR3 protein: CASSYSSVSPSPLHF
J gene: TRBJ2-5; V gene: TRBV7-8; CDR3 protein: CASTRNGLAETQYF
J gene: TRBJ2-7; V gene: TRBV10-3; CDR3 protein: CAISDRTGENYEQYF
J gene: TRBJ1-1; V gene: TRBV30; CDR3 protein: CAWRDRGGDTEAFF
J gene: TRBJ1-5; V gene: TRBV4-3; CDR3 protein: CASSQEPPGHKSNQPQHF
J gene: TRBJ2-7; V gene: TRBV27; CDR3 protein: CASNKQGESAEQYF
J gene: TRBJ1-6; V gene: TRBV11-2; CDR3 protein: CASSPLRASSYNSPLHF
J gene: TRBJ2-7; V gene: TRBV2; CDR3 protein: CASSERGGRFIEQYF
J gene: TRBJ2-7; V gene: TRBV4-2; CDR3 protein: CASSQTWDSRYEQYF
J gene: TRBJ2-5; V gene: TRBV27; CDR3 protein: CASSLALAGSGETQYF
J gene: TRBJ2-7; V gene: TRBV20-1; CDR3 protein: CSANKGWEQYF
J gene: TRBJ2-4; V gene: TRBV5-6; CDR3 protein: CASSTGAGETKNIQYF
J gene: TRBJ2-1; V gene: TRBV7-9; CDR3 protein: CASSFTRDSYNEQFF
J gene: TRBJ1-6; V gene: TRBV27; CDR3 protein: CASGVSSSGLQALHF
J gene: TRBJ2-5; V gene: TRBV10-3; CDR3 protein: CAISESSQDSKKETQYF
J gene: TRBJ1-1; V gene: TRBV7-2; CDR3 protein: CASTQSGTQALEAFF
J gene: TRBJ1-1; V gene: TRBV9; CDR3 protein: CASSEGTGDVEAFF
J gene: TRBJ2-1; V gene: TRBV2; CDR3 protein: CASRDPRTSGVLDEQFF
J gene: TRBJ2-3; V gene: TRBV9; CDR3 protein: CASSVGERGAGDTQYF
J gene: TRBJ2-5; V gene: TRBV7-6; CDR3 protein: CASSLGRRVETQYF
J gene: TRBJ2-5; V gene: TRBV5-1; CDR3 protein: CASSFDGTVETQYF
J gene: TRBJ1-2; V gene: TRBV7-8; CDR3 protein: CASSLGSGNYGYTF
J gene: TRBJ1-2; V gene: TRBV27; CDR3 protein: CASSSGTGATTTYGYTF
J gene: TRBJ2-1; V gene: TRBV27; CDR3 protein: CASRLYGGSYNEQFF
J gene: TRBJ1-1; V gene: TRBV5-1; CDR3 protein: CASSLTGQTEAFF
J gene: TRBJ2-2; V gene: TRBV4-1; CDR3 protein: CASSQSRFQRGGNPGELFF
J gene: TRBJ1-1; V gene: TRBV10-3; CDR3 protein: CAISESTGRNTEAFF
J gene: TRBJ2-1; V gene: TRBV5-5; CDR3 protein: CASSVLSGGAFNEQFF
J gene: TRBJ1-5; V gene: TRBV7-9; CDR3 protein: CASSLNRFGGDQPQHF
J gene: TRBJ1-1; V gene: TRBV7-8; CDR3 protein: CASSPRRREVEVAFF
J gene: TRBJ1-6; V gene: TRBV7-2; CDR3 protein: CASSLHVGRDSPLHF
J gene: TRBJ2-1; V gene: TRBV5-1; CDR3 protein: CASSLAGELYNEQFF
J gene: TRBJ1-2; V gene: TRBV19; CDR3 protein: CASSTGDRVGYTF
J gene: TRBJ2-5; V gene: TRBV7-7; CDR3 protein: CASSLDLGVETQYF